This entry describes one T cell receptor beta chain. Its antigen remains unknown. The data were taken from a study of shared clonotypes between healthy human individuals. Study information: Donor composition was a couple of women and three men, aged 18 to 49. Regarding the study as a whole: How much donors shared clonotypes was expected to be affected by sequencing depth.

Naivety among CD8 cells was defined by CD45RO negativity and positive CCR7 selection, thereby excluding terminally differentiated effector memory CD45RA+ cells. Assay: immunoSEQ multiplex PCR; the TCRdb copy retains only in-frame clones and omits some. The sample lists millions of clones, 85% to 95% seen once, with 0.85% to 1.3% in the top ten. The sequence came from a man aged 18 to 30 in good health. Sequencing used naive CD8+ T cells sorted from blood.

In nucleotides, the CDR3 is TGTGCCAGCAGCTGGACGGGAGGCGCTTACCAAGAGACCCAGTACTTC. This codes for CASSWTGGAYQETQYF. The gene calls are TRBV5-8 and TRBJ2-5, with 7 bases matching TRBD2. V shed 3 bases and J 0 bases; nucleotides not matched to a gene: 8. Germline-derived CDR1 and CDR2 are SGHTS and YDEGEE. CDR3 length: 16 residues.